The clone carrying this T cell receptor beta chain showed up just once. These data originate in a study of control samples from healthy donors and cancer patients. Clones were sequenced by immunoSEQ multiplex PCR, and TCRdb holds only the in-frame ones, with some missing. Of approximately 84,000 clones listed, about four fifths are singletons. Sample: blood. The sequence derives from a woman aged 55-69 years in good health.

Here the CDR3 DNA reads TGTGCCAGCAGCGTAGGGGTATCAAACGTTTTTTACGAGCAGTACTTC. Its translation is CASSVGVSNVFYEQYF. V usage is TRBV9 and J usage is TRBJ2-7, with D unresolved. The germline CDR1 and CDR2 sequences are SGDLS and YYNGEE. The CDR3 length is 16 residues. V was cut by 0 bases and J by 4 bases, with 17 bases left in between.